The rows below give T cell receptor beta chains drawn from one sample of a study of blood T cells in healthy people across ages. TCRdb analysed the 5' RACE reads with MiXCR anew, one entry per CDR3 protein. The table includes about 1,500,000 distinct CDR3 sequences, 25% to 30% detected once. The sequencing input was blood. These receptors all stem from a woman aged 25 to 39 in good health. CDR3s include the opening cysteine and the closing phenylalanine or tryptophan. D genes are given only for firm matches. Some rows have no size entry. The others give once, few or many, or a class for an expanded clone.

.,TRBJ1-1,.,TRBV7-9,CASSSRRTRGWTEAFF,TGTGCCAGCAGCTCGCGCCGGACACGCGGGTGGACTGAAGCTTTCTTT
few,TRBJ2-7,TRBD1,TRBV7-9,CASSVRTGGPYYEQYF,TGTGCCAGCAGCGTTCGGACAGGGGGACCCTACTACGAGCAGTACTTC
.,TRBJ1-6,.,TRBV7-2,CASSSQGANSPLHF,TGTGCCAGCAGCTCACAAGGGGCGAATTCACCCCTCCACTTT
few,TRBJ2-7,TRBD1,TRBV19,CASSAIVGQSYEQYF,TGTGCCAGTAGTGCTATTGTGGGACAGAGCTACGAGCAGTACTTC
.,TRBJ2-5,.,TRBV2,CASTERRQAPQETQYF,TGTGCCAGCACCGAAAGGAGGCAGGCCCCTCAAGAGACCCAGTACTTC
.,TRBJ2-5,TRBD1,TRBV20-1,CSAKTGGQEAQYF,TGCAGTGCTAAGACAGGGGGTCAGGAGGCCCAGTACTTC
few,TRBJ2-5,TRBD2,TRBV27,CASSSLAGGVGETQYF,TGTGCCAGCAGTTCTCTAGCGGGAGGGGTCGGGGAGACCCAGTACTTC
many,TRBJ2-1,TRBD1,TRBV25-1,CASSAGTGGNNEQFF,TGTGCCAGCAGTGCAGGGACAGGGGGAAACAATGAGCAGTTCTTC
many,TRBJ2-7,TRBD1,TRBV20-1,CSARVQGKYEQYF,TGCAGTGCTAGGGTACAGGGGAAATACGAGCAGTACTTC
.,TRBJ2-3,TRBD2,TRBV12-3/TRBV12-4,CASSRERERTDTQYF,TGTGCCAGCAGCCGTGAGCGGGAGCGCACAGATACGCAGTATTTT
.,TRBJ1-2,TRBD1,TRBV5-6,CASSLGGTGPYGYTF,TGTGCCAGCAGCTTGGGAGGGACAGGGCCCTATGGCTACACCTTC
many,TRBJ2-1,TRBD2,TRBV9,CASSPRLAGGPRSYNEQFF,TGTGCCAGCAGCCCACGACTAGCGGGAGGACCCCGCTCCTACAATGAGCAGTTCTTC
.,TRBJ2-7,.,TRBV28,CASNLRRSYEQYF,TGTGCCAGCAACCTCAGACGGTCCTACGAGCAGTACTTC
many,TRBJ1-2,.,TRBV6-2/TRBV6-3,CASSVDSSYGYTF,TGTGCCAGCAGCGTTGACAGTTCCTATGGCTACACCTTC
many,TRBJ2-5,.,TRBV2,CASSTRDFQETQYF,TGTGCCAGCAGTACTAGGGACTTCCAAGAGACCCAGTACTTC
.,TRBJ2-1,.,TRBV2,CASSGEGGHEQFF,TGTGCCAGCAGTGGGGAGGGGGGGCATGAGCAGTTCTTC
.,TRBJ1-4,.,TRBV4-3,CASSQARVRGGEKLFF,TGCGCCAGCAGCCAAGCGCGTGTGAGGGGAGGTGAAAAACTGTTTTTT
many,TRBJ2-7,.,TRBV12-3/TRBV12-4,CASSLAGTTYEQYF,TGTGCCAGCAGTTTAGCGGGGACAACCTACGAGCAGTACTTC